The 32 T cell receptor beta chains below all came from one sample that was sequenced in a study of CD8 T cells in ankylosing spondylitis (dated by TCRdb to the late 2010s). Broad study findings and their caveats: Blood from ankylosing spondylitis patients appeared to be characterized by a TCR beta motif composed of under 10 highly homologous amino acid variants.

These receptors have no identified antigens. The library was made by 5' RACE. The reads were generated on an Illumina HiSeq 2500. In-frame beta chains were kept once TCRdb had trimmed the public reads at Q25 with fastp and called clones with MiXCR. When rows share a CDR3 protein, they turn into one entry using the most common DNA and genes. A total of hundreds of thousands of distinct CDR3 sequences appear in this sample, about an eighth of them only once. The top ten hold under 0.6% of the sample. Source material: blood, either unsorted or a sorted T cell fraction (not recorded which). The receptor source for this set is a male donor with ankylosing spondylitis.

This clonotype was found a few times. The rearrangement uses TRBV20-1 and TRBJ2-1, with TRBD1 as a possible D gene (6 bases). This CDR3 spans 13 amino acids. CDR1 is DFQATT and CDR2 is SNEGSKA in the germline V gene (reference sequence). V lost 5 bases to trimming and J lost 9 bases, with 17 bases between them. The chain's CDR3 is CSAFPQLGGEQFF. CDR3 DNA sequence: TGCAGTGCTTTTCCCCAACTAGGGGGTGAGCAGTTCTTC.

This clonotype has just a few counts. This sequence joins TRBV20-1 and TRBJ2-6, with TRBD2 matching 7 bases. The CDR3 consists of 15 residues. CDR1 is DFQATT, CDR2 SNEGSKA, per germline (reference sequence). J lost 1 base, V lost 4 bases, and 4 bases had no gene match. This chain's CDR3 is CSATNGRSGANVLTF. CDR3 DNA: TGCAGTGCTACAAACGGGAGGTCTGGGGCCAACGTCCTGACTTTC.

This clonotype was seen ten or more times. The chain employs TRBV29-1 and TRBJ2-7; 10 nucleotides agree with TRBD1. The length of the CDR3 is 13 residues. The J segment lost 0 bases and the V segment lost 6 bases, leaving 2 bases of the junction unmatched. CDR1 is SQVTM and CDR2 is ANQGSEA in the germline V gene. The CDR3 DNA reads TGCAGCGTGGGACAGGGGAACTCCTACGAGCAGTACTTC. This codes for CSVGQGNSYEQYF.

This clonotype was observed a few times. This chain connects TRBV27 to TRBJ1-2; D gene ambiguous. Germline lookup yields CDR1 MNHEY and CDR2 SMNVEV (reference sequence). V lost 8 bases to trimming and J lost 4 bases, with 20 bases between them. The CDR3 runs to 15 residues. CDR3 residues: CASQRVGFAPYGYTF. The CDR3 DNA sequence: TGTGCCAGCCAACGGGTAGGGTTCGCTCCCTATGGCTACACCTTC.

This clonotype was seen only a few times. The J gene is TRBJ1-5, the V gene TRBV30, with D unresolved. The CDR3 covers 13 residues. V was clipped by 0 bases and J by 1 base, with 4 bases between them. Germline CDR1 reads GTSNPN; CDR2 reads SVGIG (reference sequence). CDR3 amino acids: CAWSVGSNQPQHF. CDR3 sequence (DNA): TGTGCCTGGAGTGTGGGCAGCAATCAGCCCCAGCATTTT.

This chain joins TRBV4-3 and TRBJ2-1; D tentatively fits TRBD1 or TRBD2 (5 bases each). This CDR3 contains 15 residues. CDR1 and CDR2 (germline): LGHNA, YSLEER. Trimming left V 5 bases short and J 11 bases short, with 22 bases between. CDR3: CASSGNTGPTMKQFF. In DNA form, the CDR3 reads TGCGCCAGCAGCGGCAACACGGGACCTACAATGAAGCAGTTCTTC.

The rearrangement uses TRBV3-1 and TRBJ2-1; D remains unclear. V shed 4 bases and J shed 8 bases, with 12 bases lying between them. From germline, CDR1 is LGHDT and CDR2 YNNKEL (reference sequence). CDR3 length: 13 amino acids. The CDR3 bases are TGTGCCAGCAGCCCCCTAAATCGGGATGAGCAGTTCTTC. Translated, it gives CASSPLNRDEQFF.

V usage is TRBV28 and J usage is TRBJ2-1; TRBD2 might be the D (5 bases). CDR1 and CDR2 (germline): MDHEN, SYDVKM. The CDR3 covers 13 residues. V was clipped by 4 bases and J by 5 bases, with 9 bases between them. The CDR3 region is CASSYFGDNEQFF. The CDR3 region has the DNA TGTGCCAGCAGTTACTTCGGGGACAATGAGCAGTTCTTC. The whole variable domain, remainder taken from reference TRBV28 and TRBJ2-1, is DVKVTQSSRYLVKRTGEKVFLECVQDMDHENMFWYRQDPGLGLRLIYFSYDVKMKEKGDIPEGYSVSREKKERFSLILESASTNQTSMYLCASSYFGDNEQFFGPGTRLTVL.

J is TRBJ2-2 and V is TRBV18, with D possibly TRBD1 on 5 matching bases. V dropped 0 bases and J dropped 4 bases, with 9 bases sitting between them. This CDR3 has 15 amino acids. Germline V gene data show CDR1 as KGHSH and CDR2 as LQKENI. The DNA for the CDR3 is TGTGCCAGCTCACCACCGAGCCAGGGCACCGGGGAGCTGTTTTTT. This encodes CASSPPSQGTGELFF.

The rearrangement uses TRBV25-1 and TRBJ2-6; D is perhaps TRBD1 or TRBD2 (5 bases each). This CDR3 contains 13 residues. V was clipped by 9 bases and J by 2 bases, with 8 bases between them. Germline V gene lookup returns CDR1 MGHDK and CDR2 SYGVNS. The CDR3 DNA reads TGTGCCAGTGGGACGGCTGGGGCCAACGTCCTGACTTTC. Its translation is CASGTAGANVLTF.

This clonotype was seen a few times. This chain uses TRBV4-1 with TRBJ1-1, with D unresolved. CDR3 size: 16 residues. Germline assignment: CDR1 MGHRA and CDR2 YSYEKL. V lost 1 base and J 3 bases, leaving 15 bases between the germline ends. This CDR3 is CASSQGHTVDYTEAFF. The CDR3 coding sequence is TGCGCCAGCAGCCAAGGGCACACCGTCGATTACACTGAAGCTTTCTTT.

This clonotype was detected ten times or more. The chain combines TRBV20-1 with TRBJ1-2; D uncertain. Germline CDR1 is DFQATT and CDR2 is SNEGSKA (reference sequence). V lost 0 bases and J lost 8, with 10 bases in between. This CDR3 contains 12 residues. DNA for the CDR3: TGCAGTGCTAGAGATCACGGCAGCGGCTACACCTTC. As protein: CSARDHGSGYTF.

This clonotype occurred a few times. The chain is built from TRBV15 and TRBJ1-2; D not resolved. This CDR3 has 13 residues. V was shortened by 8 bases and J by 5 bases, with 15 bases between the two germline ends. CDR1 is LNHNV, CDR2 YYDKDF, per germline (reference sequence). The CDR3 reads CATERSGGYGYTF. The DNA of the CDR3 is TGTGCCACCGAACGATCAGGTGGTTATGGCTACACCTTC.

The V gene is TRBV6-4, the J gene TRBJ1-5; no reliable D call. The germline V and J ends were trimmed by 4 bases and 6 bases, with 10 bases remaining between them. This CDR3 has 13 amino acids. Germline V gene sequence: CDR1 MRHNA, CDR2 SNTAGT. As DNA, the CDR3 is TGTGCCAGCAGTGCTGAGGATAGTCAGCCCCAGCATTTT. This codes for CASSAEDSQPQHF.

The chain carries TRBV28 and TRBJ1-2; 9 nucleotides match TRBD1. The CDR3 is 14 amino acids. Trimming took 3 bases from V and 7 from J; bases not matched to a gene: 6. From germline, CDR1 is MDHEN and CDR2 SYDVKM. Here the CDR3 DNA reads TGTGCCAGCAGTTTGTACAGGGGGCATAGTGGCTACACCTTC. Translation gives CASSLYRGHSGYTF.

The chain links TRBV20-1 to TRBJ1-2; a weak D match, TRBD1 (6 bases). CDR1 is DFQATT and CDR2 is SNEGSKA in the germline V gene (reference sequence). CDR3 length: 14 amino acids. Trimming shortened V by 2 bases and J by 3 bases, and 13 bases separated the two germline ends. The CDR3 loop reads CSARTTGRYYGYTF. The CDR3, as DNA: TGCAGTGCTAGAACAACAGGGCGTTACTATGGCTACACCTTC.

Details on this clonotype: Being one base from a much bigger clone, this may be a read error. The chain recombines TRBV7-9 with TRBJ2-7; 9 bases map to TRBD1. Germline CDR1 and CDR2: SEHNR and FQNEAQ (reference sequence). This CDR3 has 13 residues. For the CDR3, the DNA is TGTGCCAGCAGCCGGGACAGGGTCCACGAGCTGTACTTC. Protein sequence: CASSRDRVHELYF.

The chain couples TRBV20-1 to TRBJ1-2; the D is unclear. This CDR3 is 15 amino acids long. V was clipped by 0 bases and J by 0 bases, with 11 bases between them. Germline CDR1 and CDR2: DFQATT and SNEGSKA (reference sequence). The CDR3 sequence: CSARDLPQPNYGYTF. CDR3 nucleotide sequence: TGCAGTGCTAGAGATCTACCACAGCCTAACTATGGCTACACCTTC.

The chain has TRBV5-1 and TRBJ2-1, with 10 positions matching TRBD1. Trimming cost V 4 bases and J 8 bases; bases outside gene matches: 6. This CDR3 spans 14 amino acids. Germline CDR1 is SGHRS and CDR2 is YFSETQ. CDR3 coding DNA: TGCGCCAGCAGCGACAGGGGGCGGAGGGATGAGCAGTTCTTC. Its translation: CASSDRGRRDEQFF.

This clonotype was found a few times. This sequence joins TRBV6-1 and TRBJ1-2; no firm D call. Trimming removed 0 bases at V and 6 bases at J, with 8 bases between. Germline loops: CDR1 MNHNS, CDR2 SASEGT. The CDR3 extends over 13 amino acids. The CDR3 DNA reads as TGTGCCAGCAGTGAAGCGGGGAGGGATGGCTACACCTTC. It encodes CASSEAGRDGYTF.

V usage is TRBV4-1 and J usage is TRBJ2-3; unclear D gene. CDR1 and CDR2 from the germline V gene are MGHRA and YSYEKL. The CDR3 totals 21 residues. Trimming pared 5 bases from V and 1 base from J, leaving 31 bases between. CDR3 DNA: TGCGCCAGCAGCAGGAAAATTCCCGGGCGTTCCGCTTCGTCCCGCACAGATACGCAGTATTTT. It encodes CASSRKIPGRSASSRTDTQYF.

A few counts support this clonotype. This rearrangement joins TRBV20-1 to TRBJ2-1; D may be TRBD1 (6 bases). CDR3 length: 15 amino acids. Trimming cost V 6 bases and J 0 bases, with 15 bases left between them. Germline V gene data show CDR1 as DFQATT and CDR2 as SNEGSKA (reference sequence). CDR3 region: CSASRTAYSYNEQFF. DNA for the CDR3: TGCAGTGCATCTCGGACAGCCTACTCCTACAATGAGCAGTTCTTC.

This clonotype appeared a few times. The CDR3 DNA follows: TGTGCCAGCAGTAGGGACGGGTTCTTTAGCAATCAGCCCCAGCATTTT. It translates to CASSRDGFFSNQPQHF. The J gene is TRBJ1-5, the V gene TRBV6-1, with D possibly being TRBD1 (5 bases). Trimming removed 5 bases from V and 0 bases from J, with 14 bases in between. There are 16 residues in the CDR3. Germline loops: CDR1 MNHNS, CDR2 SASEGT.

The chain combines TRBV4-1 with TRBJ1-2; maybe TRBD1 (6 bases). The V gene's germline CDR1 is MGHRA and CDR2 YSYEKL. The V end lost 1 base, the J end lost 3 bases, and 21 bases lay between the germline ends. The CDR3 sequence is 18 residues long. The CDR3 loop is CASSQVGPWNRVDYGYTF. In nucleotides, the CDR3 is TGCGCCAGCAGCCAAGTAGGGCCGTGGAACAGGGTCGACTATGGCTACACCTTC.

The sample holds a few counts of this clonotype. The chain employs TRBV5-1 and TRBJ1-1, with D unresolved. Germline lookup yields CDR1 SGHRS and CDR2 YFSETQ. CDR3 length: 14 residues. V was pared by 4 bases and J by 4 bases, with 14 bases between. The CDR3, as DNA: TGCGCCAGCAGCCCAGGACGGGCGGGCACTGAAGCTTTCTTT. This sequence encodes CASSPGRAGTEAFF.

This clonotype has at least ten counts. This CDR3 reads CASSLDFRQGKSYEQYF. CDR3 coding DNA: TGTGCCAGCAGCTTAGACTTTCGGCAGGGGAAATCCTACGAGCAGTACTTC. The J gene is TRBJ2-7, the V gene TRBV13, with D perhaps TRBD1 (6 bases). Trimming removed 1 base at V and 1 base at J, with 17 bases between. CDR1 PRHDT and CDR2 FYEKMQ come from the germline V gene (reference sequence). The CDR3 length is 17 residues. Based on the CDR3 plus reference TRBV13 and TRBJ2-7, the full variable domain is AAGVIQSPRHLIKEKRETATLKCYPIPRHDTVYWYQQGPGQDPQFLISFYEKMQSDKGSIPDRFSAQQFSDYHSELNMSSLELGDSALYFCASSLDFRQGKSYEQYFGPGTRLTVT.

This clonotype was found a few times. The chain uses TRBV28 and TRBJ2-3; 9 bases align to TRBD2. With V trimmed by 4 bases and J by 4 bases, 12 bases remained unmatched. In germline, CDR1 is MDHEN, CDR2 SYDVKM. The CDR3 runs 17 residues. The CDR3 is CASSSFGLARAPDTQYF. The CDR3 DNA sequence: TGTGCCAGCAGTTCCTTCGGACTAGCGCGCGCACCAGATACGCAGTATTTT. The entire variable domain, with the rest obtained from reference TRBV28 and TRBJ2-3, is as follows: DVKVTQSSRYLVKRTGEKVFLECVQDMDHENMFWYRQDPGLGLRLIYFSYDVKMKEKGDIPEGYSVSREKKERFSLILESASTNQTSMYLCASSSFGLARAPDTQYFGPGTRLTVL.

This clonotype was counted at least ten times. The genes are TRBV20-1 and TRBJ2-5, with 7 bases identical to TRBD1. The CDR3 is made up of 15 amino acids. With V trimmed by 5 bases and J by 5 bases, 14 bases remained unmatched. CDR1 and CDR2 (germline): DFQATT, SNEGSKA (reference sequence). CDR3 residues: CSASDREVDWETQYF. The CDR3 bases are TGCAGTGCTTCCGACAGGGAAGTTGATTGGGAGACCCAGTACTTC.

This clonotype was seen a few times. The chain employs TRBV20-1 and TRBJ2-7, with D possibly being TRBD1 or TRBD2 (5 bases each). CDR1 and CDR2 (germline): DFQATT, SNEGSKA (reference sequence). V was shortened by 5 bases and J by 2 bases, with 16 bases between the two germline ends. CDR3 length: 14 amino acids. In DNA form, the CDR3 reads TGCAGTGCTTCCCAAGGGGCAGCGGCCTACGAGCAGTACTTC. Translation: CSASQGAAAYEQYF.

This clonotype was recorded many times. The chain recombines TRBV7-2 with TRBJ2-4, with D uncertain. Trimming removed 2 bases from V and 12 bases from J, with 17 bases in between. CDR1 and CDR2 (germline): SGHTA, FQGNSA. The CDR3 is 14 amino acids. CDR3 nucleotides: TGTGCCAGCAGCTTAACGGGTCTCCCGCGGAATCAGTACTTC. It codes for CASSLTGLPRNQYF.

This clonotype came up once. This rearrangement joins TRBV6-1 to TRBJ1-6; no definite D call. CDR1 is MNHNS and CDR2 is SASEGT in the germline V gene. The CDR3 extends over 13 amino acids. Trimming removed 9 bases at V and 9 bases at J, with 15 bases between. The CDR3 nucleotides are TGTGCCAGTGGGAATGAAGAGTTTTCACCCCTCCACTTT. Its translation: CASGNEEFSPLHF.

This clonotype was seen repeatedly, ten times or more. This chain links TRBV24-1 with TRBJ2-1; D is undetermined. Trimming shortened V by 4 bases and J by 8 bases, and 11 bases separated the two germline ends. The CDR3 consists of 13 residues. Germline CDR1 and CDR2: KGHDR and SFDVKD. In DNA form, the CDR3 reads TGTGCCACCAGTGACCGCCACGGAGATGAGCAGTTCTTC. Encoded protein: CATSDRHGDEQFF.